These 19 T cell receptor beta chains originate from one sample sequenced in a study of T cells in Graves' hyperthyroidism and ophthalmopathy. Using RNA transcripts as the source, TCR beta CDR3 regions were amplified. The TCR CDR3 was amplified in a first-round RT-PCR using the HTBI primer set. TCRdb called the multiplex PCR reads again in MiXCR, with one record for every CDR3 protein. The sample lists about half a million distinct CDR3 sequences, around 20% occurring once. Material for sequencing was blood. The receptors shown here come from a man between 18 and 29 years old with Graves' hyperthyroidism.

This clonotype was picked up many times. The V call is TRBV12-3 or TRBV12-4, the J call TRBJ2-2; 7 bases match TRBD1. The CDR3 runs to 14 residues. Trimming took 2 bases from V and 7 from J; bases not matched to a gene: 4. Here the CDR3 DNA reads TGTGCCAGCAGTTTACAGGACAGGTTCGGGGAGCTGTTTTTT. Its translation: CASSLQDRFGELFF.

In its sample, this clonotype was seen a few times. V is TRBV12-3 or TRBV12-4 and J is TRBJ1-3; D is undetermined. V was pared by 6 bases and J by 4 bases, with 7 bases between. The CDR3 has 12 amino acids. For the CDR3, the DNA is TGTGCCAGCAGATATCCGGGAAACACCATATATTTT. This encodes CASRYPGNTIYF.

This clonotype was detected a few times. For the CDR3, the DNA is TGTGCCAGCAGCGCCCTCGGACAGGGCAGGGAGCAGTACTTC. Amino acids: CASSALGQGREQYF. J is TRBJ2-7 and V is TRBV6-1; 8 positions agree with TRBD1. The CDR3 has 14 amino acids. Trimming removed 6 bases from V and 7 bases from J; junction bases left unmatched: 11. The germline V gene has CDR1 MNHNS and CDR2 SASEGT.

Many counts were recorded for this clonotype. CDR3 amino acids: CASSLTGFLGYGYTF. The CDR3 DNA is TGCGCCAGCAGCTTGACGGGTTTTCTGGGGTATGGCTACACCTTC. The gene calls are TRBV5-1 and TRBJ1-2; D uncertain. The CDR3 is made up of 15 amino acids. V lost 1 base, J lost 5 bases, and 15 bases lay in between. Germline values: CDR1 SGHRS, CDR2 YFSETQ.

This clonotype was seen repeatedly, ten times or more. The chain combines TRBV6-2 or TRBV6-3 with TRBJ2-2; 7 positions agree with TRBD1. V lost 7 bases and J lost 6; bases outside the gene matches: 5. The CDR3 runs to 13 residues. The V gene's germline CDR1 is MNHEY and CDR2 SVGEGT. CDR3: CASKPTGAGELFF. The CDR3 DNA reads TGTGCCAGCAAACCCACAGGGGCCGGGGAGCTGTTTTTT.

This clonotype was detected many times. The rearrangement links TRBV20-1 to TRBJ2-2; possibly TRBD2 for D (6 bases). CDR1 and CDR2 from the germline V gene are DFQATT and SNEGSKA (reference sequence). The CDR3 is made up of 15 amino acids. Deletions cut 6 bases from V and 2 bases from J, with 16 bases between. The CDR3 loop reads CSAAWSGRNTGELFF. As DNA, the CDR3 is TGCAGTGCAGCTTGGAGCGGGCGAAACACCGGGGAGCTGTTTTTT.

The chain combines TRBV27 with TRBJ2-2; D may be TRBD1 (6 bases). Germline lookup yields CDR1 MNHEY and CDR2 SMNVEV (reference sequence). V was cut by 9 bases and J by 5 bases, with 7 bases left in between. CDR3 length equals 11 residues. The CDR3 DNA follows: TGTGCCAGTGGACAGACCGGGGAGCTGTTTTTT. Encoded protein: CASGQTGELFF.

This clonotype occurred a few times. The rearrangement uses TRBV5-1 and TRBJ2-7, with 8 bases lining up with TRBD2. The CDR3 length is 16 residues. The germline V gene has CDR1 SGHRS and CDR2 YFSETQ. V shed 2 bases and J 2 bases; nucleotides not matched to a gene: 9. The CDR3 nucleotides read TGCGCCAGCAGCTTCCACCGCGGGGGGACCACCTACGAGCAGTACTTC. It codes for CASSFHRGGTTYEQYF.

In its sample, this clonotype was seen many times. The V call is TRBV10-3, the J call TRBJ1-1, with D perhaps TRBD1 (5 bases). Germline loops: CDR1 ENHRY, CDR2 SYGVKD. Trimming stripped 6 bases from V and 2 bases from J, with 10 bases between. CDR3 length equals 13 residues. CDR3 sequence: CAIRGGENTEAFF. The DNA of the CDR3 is TGTGCCATCAGGGGGGGGGAAAACACTGAAGCTTTCTTT.

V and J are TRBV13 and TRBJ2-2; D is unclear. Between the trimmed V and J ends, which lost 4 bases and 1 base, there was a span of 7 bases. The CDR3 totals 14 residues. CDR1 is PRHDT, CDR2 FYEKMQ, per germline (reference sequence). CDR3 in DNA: TGTGCCAGCAGCTCTGGACGGAACACCGGGGAGCTGTTTTTT. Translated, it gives CASSSGRNTGELFF.

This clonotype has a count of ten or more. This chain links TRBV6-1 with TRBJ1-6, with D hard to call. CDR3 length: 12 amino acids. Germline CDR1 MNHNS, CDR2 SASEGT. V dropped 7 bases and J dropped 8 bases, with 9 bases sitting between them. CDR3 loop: CASTVGDSPLHF. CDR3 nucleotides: TGTGCCAGCACCGTCGGGGATTCACCCCTCCACTTT.

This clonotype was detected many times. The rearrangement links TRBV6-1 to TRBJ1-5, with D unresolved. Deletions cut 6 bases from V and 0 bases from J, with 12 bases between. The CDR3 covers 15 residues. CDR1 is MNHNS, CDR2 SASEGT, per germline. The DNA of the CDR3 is TGTGCCAGCAGCCAACTGGGAGGTAGCAATCAGCCCCAGCATTTT. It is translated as CASSQLGGSNQPQHF.

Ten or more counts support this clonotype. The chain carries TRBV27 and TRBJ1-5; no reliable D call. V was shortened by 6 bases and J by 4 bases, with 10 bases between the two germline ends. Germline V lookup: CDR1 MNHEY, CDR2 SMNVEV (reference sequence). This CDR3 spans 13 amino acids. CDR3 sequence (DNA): TGTGCCAGCAGCCACGGACGGAATCAGCCCCAGCATTTT. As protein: CASSHGRNQPQHF.

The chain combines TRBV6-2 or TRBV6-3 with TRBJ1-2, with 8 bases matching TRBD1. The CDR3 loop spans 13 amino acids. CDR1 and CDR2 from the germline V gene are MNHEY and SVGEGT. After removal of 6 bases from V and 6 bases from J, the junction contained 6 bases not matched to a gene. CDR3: CASSLRGLNGYTF. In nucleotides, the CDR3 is TGTGCCAGCAGCCTCAGGGGGCTTAATGGCTACACCTTC.

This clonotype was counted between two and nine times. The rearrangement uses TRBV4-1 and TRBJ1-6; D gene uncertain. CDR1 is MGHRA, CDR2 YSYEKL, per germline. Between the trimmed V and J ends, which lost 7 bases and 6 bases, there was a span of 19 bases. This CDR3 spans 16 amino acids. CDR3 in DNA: TGCGCCAGCACCCACCTGGGTCGGGCGTCTAATTCACCCCTCCACTTT. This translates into CASTHLGRASNSPLHF.

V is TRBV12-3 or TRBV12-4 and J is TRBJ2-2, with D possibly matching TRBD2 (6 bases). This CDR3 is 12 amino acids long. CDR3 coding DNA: TGTGGTACGCTCAGACTAGGCGGGGAGCTGTTTTTT. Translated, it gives CGTLRLGGELFF.

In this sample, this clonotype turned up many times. CDR3 in amino acids: CASSVPDRGQTYGYTF. DNA of the CDR3: TGTGCCAGCAGTGTCCCTGATCGGGGGCAGACGTATGGCTACACCTTC. V gene TRBV2 combines with J gene TRBJ1-2; D is possibly TRBD1 (6 bases). V shed 4 bases and J shed 5 bases, with 20 bases lying between them. Looked up from germline, CDR1 is SNHLY and CDR2 is FYNNEI. This CDR3 is built from 16 residues.

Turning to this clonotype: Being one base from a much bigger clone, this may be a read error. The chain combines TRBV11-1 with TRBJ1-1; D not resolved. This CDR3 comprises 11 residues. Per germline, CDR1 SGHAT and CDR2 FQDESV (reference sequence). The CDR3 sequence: CASRLEGGAFF. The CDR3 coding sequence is TGTGCCAGCAGATTAGAGGGAGGAGCTTTCTTT.

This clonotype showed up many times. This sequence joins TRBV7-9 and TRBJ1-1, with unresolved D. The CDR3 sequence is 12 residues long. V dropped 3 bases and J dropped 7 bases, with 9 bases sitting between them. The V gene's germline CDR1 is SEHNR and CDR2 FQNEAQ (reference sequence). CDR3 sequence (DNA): TGTGCCAGCAGCTTGGGGAAGTATGAAGCTTTCTTT. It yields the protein CASSLGKYEAFF.